The 29 T cell receptor beta chains given below trace back to one sample, sequenced in a study of blood T cell repertoires in COVID-19. Sequencing used immunoSEQ multiplex PCR; TCRdb keeps in-frame clones, though not all of them. The table lists a few hundred thousand clones, over 75% of them singletons. The material sequenced was PBMCs or T cells enriched from blood (not recorded which). Receptor source: a woman in her thirties who had recovered from COVID-19.

J is TRBJ2-3 and V is TRBV4-1; 14 bases are a match to TRBD2. The CDR3 loop spans 15 amino acids. V lost 7 bases and J lost 8; bases outside the gene matches: 8. Germline lookup yields CDR1 MGHRA and CDR2 YSYEKL. CDR3 in DNA: TGCGCCAGCATCGACGGACTAGCGGGAGGAGGTACGCAGTATTTT. Its translation: CASIDGLAGGGTQYF.

The chain combines TRBV7-9 with TRBJ2-3; TRBD2 might be the D (6 bases). Germline CDR1 reads SEHNR; CDR2 reads FQNEAQ (reference sequence). Trimming removed 6 bases from V and 13 bases from J, with 17 bases in between. CDR3 length equals 12 residues. In nucleotides, the CDR3 is TGTGCCAGCAGTACCGGGACTCCATACAAGTATTTT. It is translated as CASSTGTPYKYF.

This chain connects TRBV9 to TRBJ1-1, with 9 bases aligning to TRBD1. The CDR3 is made up of 16 amino acids. With 5 bases clipped from V and 5 bases from J, the junction kept 13 bases outside the gene matches. Germline assignment: CDR1 SGDLS and CDR2 YYNGEE. The CDR3 coding sequence is TGTGCCAGCAGGAACGCACTGGACAGGGGAGGAACTGAAGCTTTCTTT. Its translation: CASRNALDRGGTEAFF.

In its sample, this clone was seen a few times. A read error may produce the germline difference seen at one junction end. The rearrangement joins TRBV7-3 to TRBJ1-2, with D perhaps matching TRBD1 (6 bases). CDR3 length: 13 residues. Germline loops: CDR1 SGHTA, CDR2 FQGTGA. CDR3 nucleotide sequence: TGTGCCAGCAGCTCCCCGGGAGGGGGAACGCTTTGGTTC. Its translation is CASSSPGGGTLWF.

The chain couples TRBV2 to TRBJ2-2; the D gene is possibly TRBD2 (5 bases). This CDR3 comprises 17 residues. The germline CDR1 and CDR2 sequences are SNHLY and FYNNEI. V shed 6 bases and J shed 2 bases, with 19 bases lying between them. The DNA of the CDR3 is TGTGCCAGCAGGGATCCGACTGGGAGATTAAACACCGGGGAGCTGTTTTTT. Amino acids: CASRDPTGRLNTGELFF.

The J gene is TRBJ2-3, the V gene TRBV4-1; 13 nucleotides align to TRBD2. The CDR3 has 18 residues. J gave up 0 bases and V 3 bases, and 6 bases lay outside the gene matches. Per the germline V gene, CDR1 is MGHRA and CDR2 is YSYEKL. The DNA of the CDR3 is TGCGCCAGCAGCCACCGGACTAGCGGGGGAGGAAGCACAGATACGCAGTATTTT. It yields the protein CASSHRTSGGGSTDTQYF.

The gene calls are TRBV6-5 and TRBJ2-7; 8 bases align to TRBD1. The J segment lost 5 bases and the V segment lost 6 bases, leaving 6 bases of the junction unmatched. The CDR3 is 13 amino acids. Per germline, CDR1 MNHEY and CDR2 SVGAGI. The CDR3 reads CASRQGQAHEQYF. The CDR3 bases are TGTGCCAGCAGGCAGGGACAGGCCCACGAGCAGTACTTC.

The chain has TRBV29-1 and TRBJ1-2; possibly TRBD1 for D (6 bases). CDR3 length: 12 amino acids. Germline lookup yields CDR1 SQVTM and CDR2 ANQGSEA. V gave up 3 bases and J gave up 4 bases, with 9 bases separating them. CDR3 in amino acids: CSVETGPYGYTF. In DNA form, the CDR3 reads TGCAGCGTTGAGACAGGACCCTATGGCTACACCTTC.

This clone was seen only once. The chain recombines TRBV19 with TRBJ2-3, with TRBD2 matching over 11 bases. CDR1 is LNHDA and CDR2 is SQIVND in the germline V gene (reference sequence). There are 15 residues in the CDR3. V dropped 9 bases and J dropped 5; count of bases not matched to a gene: 10. As DNA, the CDR3 is TGTGCCAGCGCCCGAATACTAGCGGGGGTAGATACGCAGTATTTT. Translation gives CASARILAGVDTQYF.

In its sample, this clone was seen once. J is TRBJ1-2 and V is TRBV5-6, with a weak D call TRBD1 (6 bases). The CDR3 is 15 residues long. Germline CDR1 reads SGHDT; CDR2 reads YYEEEE. The germline V and J ends were trimmed by 3 bases and 2 bases, with 14 bases remaining between them. The chain's CDR3 is CASSSTGTSNYGYTF. The CDR3 DNA reads as TGTGCCAGCAGCTCCACCGGGACATCAAACTATGGCTACACCTTC.

The DNA for the CDR3 is TGCGCCAGCAGCCTATTACGGAATGAGCAGTTCTTC. Translating it yields CASSLLRNEQFF. The chain uses TRBV5-1 and TRBJ2-1; no clear D. Germline V CDR1 and CDR2: SGHRS, YFSETQ. Trimming took off 4 bases at V and 7 bases at J, with 9 bases between the two ends. CDR3 size: 12 residues.

The chain combines TRBV9 with TRBJ2-5, with 10 nucleotides matching TRBD1. V lost 3 bases, J lost 5 bases, and 7 bases stayed unmatched. CDR3 length: 15 residues. The germline gives CDR1 SGDLS, CDR2 YYNGEE. The CDR3 DNA sequence: TGTGCCAGCAGCGCCGACAGGGGGCTTTGGGAGACCCAGTACTTC. It yields the protein CASSADRGLWETQYF.

The genes are TRBV30 and TRBJ1-2; 8 nucleotides line up with TRBD1. V lost 2 bases and J lost 10; bases outside the gene matches: 12. Germline CDR1 and CDR2: GTSNPN and SVGIG (reference sequence). The CDR3 contains 14 residues. CDR3 nucleotide sequence: TGTGCCTGGAGTCCCCCGGACAGGGAAGGAGACTACACCTTC. Translating it yields CAWSPPDREGDYTF.

The V gene is TRBV13, the J gene TRBJ2-7; 13 bases map to TRBD2. With V trimmed by 0 bases and J by 7 bases, 6 bases remained unmatched. CDR1 PRHDT and CDR2 FYEKMQ come from the germline V gene (reference sequence). The CDR3 sequence is 16 residues long. The CDR3 here is CASSLGMGLAGTEQYF. The CDR3 coding sequence is TGTGCCAGCAGCTTAGGGATGGGACTAGCGGGAACAGAGCAGTACTTC.

This rearrangement joins TRBV7-9 to TRBJ1-4; 7 bases are a match to TRBD1. The CDR3 is 15 residues long. CDR1 and CDR2 (germline): SEHNR, FQNEAQ (reference sequence). The junction had 3 bases not matched to a gene; V was cut back by 5 bases and J by 0 bases. Here the CDR3 DNA reads TGTGCCAGCAGCAGGGGGCCCACAACTAATGAAAAACTGTTTTTT. It encodes CASSRGPTTNEKLFF.

The V gene is TRBV5-5, the J gene TRBJ1-1; tentative D call: TRBD1 (5 bases). CDR1 SGHKS and CDR2 YYEKEE come from the germline V gene (reference sequence). This CDR3 region has 14 residues. Deletions cut 3 bases from V and 1 base from J, with 10 bases between. The CDR3 DNA sequence: TGTGCCAGCAGCTCGGGGGTGACGAACACTGAAGCTTTCTTT. This translates into CASSSGVTNTEAFF.

The chain couples TRBV3-1 (or the pseudogene TRBV3-2) to TRBJ1-6; 7 bases match TRBD1. V was clipped by 4 bases and J by 3 bases; unmatched bases: 6. This CDR3 region has 16 residues. The germline CDR1 and CDR2 sequences are LGHDT and YNNKEL (reference sequence). Here the CDR3 DNA reads TGTGCCAGCAGCCGGTCACAGGGGAACTATAATTCACCCCTCCACTTT. The encoded protein is CASSRSQGNYNSPLHF.

J is TRBJ2-5 and V is TRBV29-1; 8 bases are a match to TRBD1. CDR1 and CDR2 from the germline V gene are SQVTM and ANQGSEA. The V and J ends lost 6 bases and 3 bases, in that order; junction bases with no gene match: 6. CDR3 size: 13 residues. CDR3 in DNA: TGCAGCGTCTTGGGACAGGATAAAGAGACCCAGTACTTC. Translated, it gives CSVLGQDKETQYF. The entire variable domain, with the rest obtained from reference TRBV29-1 and TRBJ2-5, is as follows: SAVISQKPSRDICQRGTSLTIQCQVDSQVTMMFWYRQQPGQSLTLIATANQGSEATYESGFVIDKFPISRPNLTFSTLTVSNMSPEDSSIYLCSVLGQDKETQYFGPGTRLLVL.

This chain joins TRBV18 and TRBJ1-5, with a weak D call TRBD1 (5 bases). There are 17 residues in the CDR3. V gave up 4 bases and J gave up 1 base, with 17 bases separating them. Germline-derived CDR1 and CDR2 are KGHSH and LQKENI. Written as DNA, the CDR3 is TGTGCCAGCTCACGACAGAGAACGCTGGGGAGCAATCAGCCCCAGCATTTT. Amino acids: CASSRQRTLGSNQPQHF.

CDR3 in amino acids: CASRAMGGEKLFF. In nucleotides, the CDR3 is TGTGCCAGCAGGGCGATGGGGGGTGAAAAACTGTTTTTT. The chain is built from TRBV2 and TRBJ1-4; tentatively, D is TRBD1 (5 bases). This CDR3 contains 13 residues. V gave up 6 bases and J gave up 7 bases, with 12 bases separating them. CDR1 and CDR2 (germline): SNHLY, FYNNEI.

The chain employs TRBV5-1 and TRBJ1-4; a weak D match, TRBD1 (5 bases). This CDR3 is 16 amino acids long. Looked up from germline, CDR1 is SGHRS and CDR2 is YFSETQ. With 4 bases removed from V and 7 bases from J, the gap between germline ends came to 20 bases. This chain's CDR3 is CASSLSARQGFEKLFF. The DNA of the CDR3 is TGCGCCAGCAGCCTATCCGCGAGGCAGGGTTTTGAAAAACTGTTTTTT.

The chain recombines TRBV27 with TRBJ2-3; 10 bases match TRBD2. V shed 5 bases, J shed 0 bases, and the junction held 5 bases outside the gene matches. This CDR3 region has 16 residues. Germline V gene data show CDR1 as MNHEY and CDR2 as SMNVEV (reference sequence). CDR3 in DNA: TGTGCCAGCAGTCTCGGACTAGCGGAGAGCACAGATACGCAGTATTTT. It translates to CASSLGLAESTDTQYF.

This clone was picked up a small number of times. The CDR3 coding sequence is TGTGCCAGCAGCAGGGGGCCGGTTACTGAAGCTTTCTTT. Translated: CASSRGPVTEAFF. J is TRBJ1-1 and V is TRBV2; 8 nucleotides align to TRBD1. The V gene end was trimmed by 6 bases and the J gene end by 5 bases; junction bases not matched to a gene: 5. The CDR3 contains 13 residues. Germline loops: CDR1 SNHLY, CDR2 FYNNEI. The variable domain in full, with the rest retrieved from reference TRBV2 and TRBJ1-1, is EPEVTQTPSHQVTQMGQEVILRCVPISNHLYFYWYRQILGQKVEFLVSFYNNEISEKSEIFDDQFSVERPDGSNFTLKIRSTKLEDSAMYFCASSRGPVTEAFFGQGTRLTVV.

This clone was counted only a few times. V usage is TRBV2 and J usage is TRBJ1-5; TRBD1 might be the D (5 bases). CDR3 length: 13 residues. Looked up from germline, CDR1 is SNHLY and CDR2 is FYNNEI. V gave up 1 base and J gave up 10 bases, with 11 bases separating them. For the CDR3, the DNA is TGTGCCAGCAGTGAAGAAGGGGTGGGACCCCAGCATTTT. This codes for CASSEEGVGPQHF.

This chain connects TRBV12-3 or TRBV12-4 to TRBJ1-1, with 8 nucleotides matching TRBD1. Trimming at V came to 6 bases and at J to 4 bases, leaving 4 bases not matched to a gene. The CDR3 runs 13 residues. In DNA form, the CDR3 reads TGTGCCAGCAGCCTGACAGGGGTCACTGAAGCTTTCTTT. Translating it yields CASSLTGVTEAFF.

This sequence joins TRBV29-1 and TRBJ2-7, with TRBD1 identical over 7 bases. Germline V CDR1 and CDR2: SQVTM, ANQGSEA. The length of the CDR3 is 14 residues. J was trimmed by 0 bases and V by 6 bases; bases with no gene match: 8. CDR3: CSVWETGSSYEQYF. In DNA form, the CDR3 reads TGCAGCGTGTGGGAGACAGGGAGCTCCTACGAGCAGTACTTC.

The J gene is TRBJ2-2, the V gene TRBV24-1, with D possibly being TRBD2 (5 bases). Trimming pared 2 bases from V and 3 bases from J, leaving 9 bases between. The germline CDR1 and CDR2 sequences are KGHDR and SFDVKD. The CDR3 consists of 15 residues. The CDR3 DNA is TGTGCCACCAGTGATTCACTAGGCGACACCGGGGAGCTGTTTTTT. It encodes CATSDSLGDTGELFF.

V gene TRBV11-2 combines with J gene TRBJ1-2, with TRBD1 matching over 9 bases. This CDR3 is 13 amino acids long. V was pared by 5 bases and J by 10 bases, with 8 bases of the junction left unmatched. Germline assignment: CDR1 SGHAT and CDR2 FQNNGV. The CDR3 is CASSPDRGWDYTF. The DNA for the CDR3 is TGTGCCAGCAGCCCAGACAGGGGGTGGGACTACACCTTC.

This clone was recorded a few times. The chain is built from TRBV21-1 and TRBJ1-5; TRBD1 is taken as the D call from the table, unchecked against the DNA. TRBV21-1 corresponds to a pseudogene. The CDR3 contains 18 residues. The CDR3 DNA follows: TGTGCCAGCAGCAAGGAACGGGACAGGGGGCGTTGGAATCAGCCCCAGCATTTT. Translated, it gives CASSKERDRGRWNQPQHF.